This entry lists 11 T cell receptor beta chains sequenced from one sample in a study of T cell responses to AZD1222 COVID-19 vaccine. Data came from immunoSEQ multiplex PCR; TCRdb stores just in-frame clones and leaves some out. The sample holds around 150,000 clones, 85% to 90% seen once. The starting material was peripheral blood, obtained on day 0 of AZD1222 vaccination. These receptors came from an adult in good health.

The chain uses TRBV11-2 and TRBJ1-3, with 7 bases matching TRBD1. This CDR3 is built from 17 residues. The V gene's germline CDR1 is SGHAT and CDR2 FQNNGV. Germline trimming cut 4 bases from V and 0 bases from J; bases unmatched to any gene: 9. The CDR3 DNA follows: TGTGCCAGCAGCTATGCCGGGACAGCGAGCTCTGGAAACACCATATATTTT. It translates to CASSYAGTASSGNTIYF.

The chain couples TRBV2 to TRBJ2-2, with TRBD2 matching over 14 bases. CDR1 and CDR2 (germline): SNHLY, FYNNEI. The V and J ends lost 4 bases and 4 bases, in that order; junction bases with no gene match: 14. CDR3 length: 20 amino acids. As DNA, the CDR3 is TGTGCCAGCAGTGCTCGCTCGGGACTAGCGGGAGTGTCTGGCACCGGGGAGCTGTTTTTT. Amino acids: CASSARSGLAGVSGTGELFF.

The J gene is TRBJ2-1, the V gene TRBV9; 9 bases are shared with TRBD2. With V trimmed by 4 bases and J by 0 bases, 5 bases remained unmatched. Germline CDR1 SGDLS, CDR2 YYNGEE. The length of the CDR3 is 16 residues. The CDR3 DNA follows: TGTGCCAGCAGCCCGGGACTAGCCCGCTCCTACAATGAGCAGTTCTTC. As protein: CASSPGLARSYNEQFF. Full variable domain (outside the CDR3, taken from reference TRBV9 and TRBJ2-1): DSGVTQTPKHLITATGQRVTLRCSPRSGDLSVYWYQQSLDQGLQFLIQYYNGEERAKGNILERFSAQQFPDLHSELNLSSLELGDSALYFCASSPGLARSYNEQFFGPGTRLTVL.

This clone was found a few times. This sequence joins TRBV4-3 and TRBJ1-1, with D uncertain. CDR1 is LGHNA, CDR2 YSLEER, per germline. Trimming left V 1 base short and J 0 bases short, with 15 bases between. The CDR3 has 17 residues. CDR3 nucleotide sequence: TGCGCCAGCAGCCAAGGGAGGTTCAGAAACCTGAACACTGAAGCTTTCTTT. It specifies CASSQGRFRNLNTEAFF.

V usage is TRBV28 and J usage is TRBJ1-5, with unresolved D. The germline gives CDR1 MDHEN, CDR2 SYDVKM. Deletions cut 5 bases from V and 3 bases from J, with 11 bases between. The CDR3 consists of 14 residues. This CDR3 reads CASSPTVDNQPQHF. In DNA form, the CDR3 reads TGTGCCAGCAGTCCAACGGTGGACAATCAGCCCCAGCATTTT.

Turning to this clone: Distinct nucleotide sequences in the sample also encode this CDR3. This chain connects TRBV9 to TRBJ2-7; the match to TRBD1 covers 10 bases. Germline CDR1 SGDLS, CDR2 YYNGEE. With 4 bases clipped from V and 2 bases from J, the junction kept 3 bases outside the gene matches. This CDR3 has 14 amino acids. This chain's CDR3 is CASSPGQGAYEQYF. As DNA, the CDR3 is TGTGCCAGCAGCCCCGGACAGGGGGCCTACGAGCAGTACTTC.

V usage is TRBV5-1 and J usage is TRBJ1-4, with D perhaps matching TRBD1 (5 bases). The CDR3 is 16 amino acids. With 1 base removed from V and 0 bases from J, the gap between germline ends came to 10 bases. Germline V gene data show CDR1 as SGHRS and CDR2 as YFSETQ. The CDR3 DNA follows: TGCGCCAGCAGCTTGATGTTAGGGGCAACTAATGAAAAACTGTTTTTT. Encoded protein: CASSLMLGATNEKLFF.

The chain links TRBV11-2 to TRBJ1-4; D perhaps matches TRBD1 (5 bases). V was trimmed by 1 base and J by 7 bases, leaving 10 bases between them. The V gene's germline CDR1 is SGHAT and CDR2 FQNNGV. The CDR3 runs 14 residues. This CDR3 is CASSLGGPLEKLFF. The CDR3 DNA reads TGTGCCAGCAGCTTAGGGGGACCCCTTGAAAAACTGTTTTTT.

The chain combines TRBV28 with TRBJ2-7; no reliable D call. Germline loops: CDR1 MDHEN, CDR2 SYDVKM. Trimming pared 2 bases from V and 0 bases from J, leaving 14 bases between. This CDR3 has 16 residues. The CDR3 DNA is TGTGCCAGCAGTTTAGCGGCTGGACCCCTCTCCTACGAGCAGTACTTC. Protein product: CASSLAAGPLSYEQYF. Complete variable domain (other parts from reference TRBV28 and TRBJ2-7): DVKVTQSSRYLVKRTGEKVFLECVQDMDHENMFWYRQDPGLGLRLIYFSYDVKMKEKGDIPEGYSVSREKKERFSLILESASTNQTSMYLCASSLAAGPLSYEQYFGPGTRLTVT.

The chain links TRBV5-5 to TRBJ1-2; D ambiguous. Germline CDR1 reads SGHKS; CDR2 reads YYEKEE (reference sequence). V lost 0 bases and J 5 bases, leaving 8 bases between the germline ends. This CDR3 has 13 amino acids. The CDR3 region has the DNA TGTGCCAGCAGCTTGGGCTCGGAATATGGCTACACCTTC. Residues: CASSLGSEYGYTF.

V gene TRBV6-2 or TRBV6-3 combines with J gene TRBJ2-3, with 7 bases fitting TRBD2. After removal of 5 bases from V and 1 base from J, the junction contained 6 bases not matched to a gene. CDR3 length equals 15 residues. Looked up from germline, CDR1 is MNHEY and CDR2 is SVGEGT. The CDR3 sequence: CASSQTSRGTDTQYF. The CDR3 DNA reads as TGTGCCAGCAGTCAGACTAGCCGTGGCACAGATACGCAGTATTTT.